This is a list of T cell receptor beta chains from one sample in a study of regulatory T cells in long-lasting Graves disease. In TCRdb, the multiplex PCR reads were re-called with MiXCR into one record per CDR3 protein. The sample gives about 660,000 distinct CDR3 sequences, 30% of which show up once; around 40% is in the top ten. The source was peripheral blood mononuclear cells (PBMCs), collected when the disease was refractory, from a patient treated with antithyroid drugs. These TCRs come from a female donor with Graves disease. Both conserved end residues are trimmed from each CDR3. Where a row states a size, it is once, few, many or the class of an expanded clone; other rows omit it.

V	size	J	CDR3
TRBV12-3/TRBV12-4	few	TRBJ1-5	ASSETVYSNQPQH
TRBV28	many	TRBJ1-2	ASRSAGYGYT
TRBV6-1	few	TRBJ1-5	ASSENLGGPNQPQH
TRBV2	few	TRBJ2-7	ADDGFTYEQY
TRBV11-3	few	TRBJ2-7	ASSKQPPPLDEQY
TRBV19	NA	TRBJ2-5	ASSMDREETQY
TRBV29-1	NA	TRBJ1-1	SVLGRRGTEAF
TRBV30	few	TRBJ1-2	AWSAGTGGGYT
TRBV5-5	NA	TRBJ2-1	ASSLEERTRWDEQF
TRBV10-3	NA	TRBJ2-1	ATKAGNNEQF
TRBV20-1	NA	TRBJ1-5	SARRGGGVQPQH
TRBV5-1	NA	TRBJ2-4	ASSLDGLAGVGENIQY
TRBV2	many	TRBJ1-2	ASSEEDRGQNGYT
TRBV7-3	NA	TRBJ1-1	ASSLWGTGENTEAF
TRBV7-9	NA	TRBJ2-5	ASSFGGLAGETQY
TRBV14	once	TRBJ2-7	ASSQRGGQY
TRBV29-1	NA	TRBJ1-1	SVVDPVGTEAF
TRBV29-1	NA	TRBJ2-1	SVEPAVYNEQF
TRBV6-1	few	TRBJ1-5	ASKGGTGGTNQPQH
TRBV29-1	NA	TRBJ2-5	SVSGGSFETQY
TRBV6-1	NA	TRBJ1-5	ASRERSNQPQH
TRBV6-1	few	TRBJ2-4	ASTGTRGSKNIQY
TRBV12-3/TRBV12-4	many	TRBJ1-1	ASSLGQGATNTEAF
TRBV7-9	NA	TRBJ2-5	ASSLENREETQY
TRBV5-1	few	TRBJ1-6	ASMGGHSYNSPLH
TRBV6-2/TRBV6-3	NA	TRBJ1-2	ASSETQGSYGYT
TRBV29-1	few	TRBJ1-2	SVADSNYGYT
TRBV27	NA	TRBJ2-7	ASSLDTGGSYEQH
TRBV19	NA	TRBJ1-1	ASRVGTGGQSMNTEAF
TRBV12-3/TRBV12-4	NA	TRBJ1-5	ASRWGESQPQH
TRBV2	NA	TRBJ1-6	ASRPPPGQGNNSPLH
TRBV12-3/TRBV12-4	few	TRBJ1-1	ASSLTSQAF
TRBV6-5	many	TRBJ1-1	ASSFRHLMNTEAF
TRBV4-1	once	TRBJ2-7	ASSQVRDAAEQY
TRBV20-1	NA	TRBJ1-2	SAHIGQGGLYT
TRBV28	many	TRBJ1-2	ASSSPGFTDYGYT
TRBV20-1	NA	TRBJ1-4	SARVMGASEKLF
TRBV28	few	TRBJ1-4	ASSLFGAAGEKLF
TRBV2	NA	TRBJ1-1	ASSARQIMNTEAF
TRBV6-2/TRBV6-3	NA	TRBJ1-6	ASSYTRPGQGNSPLH
TRBV12-5	NA	TRBJ2-2	ASATSGQGSPGELF
TRBV5-1	NA	TRBJ1-3	ASSLEQGSGNTIY
TRBV11-2	few	TRBJ2-7	ASSLEAGLSYEQY
TRBV5-1	NA	TRBJ2-5	ASSALLAGEETQY
TRBV2	many	TRBJ1-2	ASSEVPGGSNYGYT